The source of this T cell receptor (beta chain) is a study of T cell repertoires in cytomegalovirus infection. The germline gives CDR1 SGHTA, CDR2 FQGNSA. The V and J ends lost 8 bases and 0 bases respectively, with 9 bases between them. The CDR3 loop spans 13 amino acids. TCRdb used MiXCR to reprocess the reads, holding one entry per CDR3 protein. The table lists around 49,000 distinct CDR3 sequences, around 18% of them singletons, with about a quarter in the top ten. Overall study results and limits: Across the ex vivo response, the dominant clonotypes were HLA-C-restricted CMV-specific TCR beta clonotypes.

The table lists this clonotype with a few counts. Antigen: not known. This specimen consisted of CD8+ T cells from cultured PBMCs, obtained from culture after CMV antigen stimulation. The J gene is TRBJ2-3, the V gene TRBV7-2; D unresolved. The sequence was collected from a human donor in good health (CMV status not recorded). Some clones in this sample may be carry-over from other donors' samples. The CDR3 DNA sequence: TGTGCCAGCCCAGGCCCTAGCACAGATACGCAGTATTTT. It specifies CASPGPSTDTQYF. The complete variable domain, with remaining parts taken from reference TRBV7-2 and TRBJ2-3, reads GAGVSQSPSNKVTEKGKDVELRCDPISGHTALYWYRQSLGQGLEFLIYFQGNSAPDKSGLPSDRFSAERTGGSVSTLTIQRTQQEDSAVYLCASPGPSTDTQYFGPGTRLTVL.